The source of this T cell receptor beta chain is a study of T cell responses to AZD1222 COVID-19 vaccine. The V end was cut by 1 base, the J end by 6 bases, with 13 bases between. The CDR3 covers 15 residues. The V gene's germline CDR1 is SGHAT and CDR2 FQNNGV. Only in-frame clones appear in the TCRdb table, and some are missing; sequencing was by immunoSEQ multiplex PCR. The table includes approximately 70,000 clones, around 86% detected once. The TCR sequence derives from an adult in good health. The starting material was peripheral blood, obtained on day 0 of AZD1222 vaccination. The chain couples TRBV11-2 to TRBJ1-5, with D uncertain. CDR3 loop: CASSLVGGSAQPQHF. CDR3 nucleotides: TGTGCCAGCAGCTTAGTGGGAGGGTCTGCTCAGCCCCAGCATTTT.